What follows are 15 T cell receptor beta chains derived from one specimen sequenced in a study of Ad26.COV2.S vaccination and SARS-CoV-2 variants. Sequencing used immunoSEQ multiplex PCR; TCRdb keeps in-frame clones, though not all of them. The table records roughly 150,000 clones, just over 85% of them present only once. The source material was peripheral blood, sampled after recovery from COVID-19. The receptors were gathered from a human donor who had recovered from COVID-19.

The V call is TRBV24-1, the J call TRBJ2-3, with D unresolved. V was shortened by 6 bases and J by 0 bases, with 3 bases between the two germline ends. The CDR3 length is 12 residues. Germline assignment: CDR1 KGHDR and CDR2 SFDVKD. CDR3 sequence: CATSWSTDTQYF. The CDR3 coding sequence is TGTGCCACCAGTTGGAGCACAGATACGCAGTATTTT.

The genes are TRBV6-6 and TRBJ1-1; D is unclear. The germline V gene has CDR1 MNHNY and CDR2 SVGAGI (reference sequence). The CDR3 has 13 amino acids. Trimming cost V 8 bases and J 1 base, with 11 bases left between them. CDR3 loop: CASGPDQNTEAFF. DNA of the CDR3: TGTGCCAGCGGTCCGGACCAGAACACTGAAGCTTTCTTT.

This sequence joins TRBV30 and TRBJ1-4; 11 bases map to TRBD1. Trimming at V came to 0 bases and at J to 7 bases, leaving 16 bases not matched to a gene. Germline V gives CDR1 GTSNPN, CDR2 SVGIG (reference sequence). The CDR3 covers 19 residues. The CDR3 reads CAWSVARTGGPLRREKLFF. Written as DNA, the CDR3 is TGTGCCTGGAGTGTAGCAAGGACAGGGGGCCCCCTTCGCCGTGAAAAACTGTTTTTT.

This chain links TRBV7-6 with TRBJ2-5, with D maybe TRBD2 (6 bases). From germline, CDR1 is SGHVS and CDR2 FNYEAQ. This CDR3 spans 15 amino acids. V gave up 3 bases and J gave up 3 bases, with 14 bases separating them. CDR3: CASSLGRWGEETQYF. As DNA, the CDR3 is TGTGCCAGCAGCTTGGGGAGGTGGGGTGAAGAGACCCAGTACTTC. The full variable domain, completed using reference TRBV7-6 and TRBJ2-5, is GAGVSQSPRYKVTKRGQDVALRCDPISGHVSLYWYRQALGQGPEFLTYFNYEAQQDKSGLPNDRFSAERPEGSISTLTIQRTEQRDSAMYRCASSLGRWGEETQYFGPGTRLLVL.

A word on this clone: The same CDR3 is also encoded by other DNA sequences in this sample. The chain is built from TRBV11-2 and TRBJ1-1; D uncertain. The CDR3 has 13 residues. V was clipped by 2 bases and J by 1 base, with 5 bases between them. The germline V gene encodes CDR1 SGHAT and CDR2 FQNNGV. CDR3 loop: CASSLKRNTEAFF. The CDR3 DNA reads TGTGCCAGCAGCTTAAAACGGAACACTGAAGCTTTCTTT.

The V and J genes are TRBV19 and TRBJ2-7, with D perhaps matching TRBD2 (5 bases). CDR1 LNHDA and CDR2 SQIVND come from the germline V gene (reference sequence). The CDR3 has 13 residues. V was shortened by 4 bases and J by 5 bases, with 12 bases between the two germline ends. Here the CDR3 reads CASSSYGVNEQYF. CDR3 bases: TGTGCCAGTAGTAGTTACGGGGTGAACGAGCAGTACTTC.

The chain has TRBV27 and TRBJ2-2, with D unresolved. Germline V CDR1 and CDR2: MNHEY, SMNVEV (reference sequence). The CDR3 contains 13 residues. V was pared by 4 bases and J by 1 base, with 4 bases between. The chain's CDR3 is CASSSENTGELFF. CDR3 nucleotides: TGTGCCAGCAGTTCAGAGAACACCGGGGAGCTGTTTTTT.

The chain combines TRBV6-2 or TRBV6-3 with TRBJ2-3; no definite D call. V dropped 3 bases and J dropped 1 base, with 11 bases sitting between them. Germline V gene sequence: CDR1 MNHEY, CDR2 SVGEGT. The CDR3 contains 15 residues. The CDR3 DNA follows: TGTGCCAGCAGTTATCAGAGAACGCGCACAGATACGCAGTATTTT. This sequence encodes CASSYQRTRTDTQYF.

The chain recombines TRBV19 with TRBJ2-2; D remains unclear. With 1 base removed from V and 7 bases from J, the gap between germline ends came to 10 bases. Germline lookup yields CDR1 LNHDA and CDR2 SQIVND (reference sequence). The CDR3 extends over 14 amino acids. CDR3 protein: CASSIGAAGGELFF. In DNA form, the CDR3 reads TGTGCCAGTAGTATAGGGGCAGCTGGCGGGGAGCTGTTTTTT. Together with reference TRBV19 and TRBJ2-2, the CDR3 gives the full variable domain: DGGITQSPKYLFRKEGQNVTLSCEQNLNHDAMYWYRQDPGQGLRLIYYSQIVNDFQKGDIAEGYSVSREKKESFPLTVTSAQKNPTAFYLCASSIGAAGGELFFGEGSRLTVL.

The chain employs TRBV4-3 and TRBJ2-7, with unresolved D. V gave up 0 bases and J gave up 0 bases, with 9 bases separating them. The length of the CDR3 is 15 residues. Per the germline V gene, CDR1 is LGHNA and CDR2 is YSLEER. The CDR3 reads CASSQDAHGSYEQYF. CDR3 in DNA: TGCGCCAGCAGCCAAGACGCCCACGGCTCCTACGAGCAGTACTTC.

This chain uses TRBV20-1 with TRBJ2-5, with TRBD2 matching 8 bases. After removal of 3 bases from V and 2 bases from J, the junction contained 8 bases not matched to a gene. Per germline, CDR1 DFQATT and CDR2 SNEGSKA (reference sequence). The CDR3 length is 15 residues. The CDR3 sequence: CSASQSGGGQETQYF. CDR3 coding DNA: TGCAGTGCTAGTCAAAGCGGGGGCGGACAAGAGACCCAGTACTTC.

This clone is a singleton in its sample. CDR3 in amino acids: CASSLALAGGRETQYF. The CDR3 bases are TGTGCCAGCAGCTTGGCACTAGCGGGGGGGCGGGAGACCCAGTACTTC. The chain links TRBV5-4 to TRBJ2-5; TRBD2 matches 13 bases. The CDR3 totals 16 residues. Per germline, CDR1 SGHNT and CDR2 YYREEE (reference sequence). V lost 0 bases and J lost 5; bases outside the gene matches: 4.

The chain has TRBV5-1 and TRBJ1-3; D gene ambiguous. With 4 bases removed from V and 0 bases from J, the gap between germline ends came to 5 bases. The length of the CDR3 is 13 residues. Germline V gives CDR1 SGHRS, CDR2 YFSETQ. The CDR3 region is CASSVYSGNTIYF. The CDR3 DNA reads as TGCGCCAGCAGCGTGTACTCTGGAAACACCATATATTTT.

V gene TRBV12-3 or TRBV12-4 combines with J gene TRBJ2-3; D unclear. This CDR3 region has 11 residues. Deletions cut 3 bases from V and 6 bases from J, with 4 bases between. CDR3 region: CASSFYDTQYF. CDR3 nucleotides: TGTGCCAGCAGTTTTTACGATACGCAGTATTTT.

V is TRBV5-4 and J is TRBJ1-1; unclear D gene. CDR3 length equals 16 residues. The V gene's germline CDR1 is SGHNT and CDR2 YYREEE (reference sequence). Trimming stripped 0 bases from V and 2 bases from J, with 14 bases between. The CDR3 DNA reads TGTGCCAGCAGCTTGGGTTCAATTGGGGTCAACACTGAAGCTTTCTTT. This codes for CASSLGSIGVNTEAFF.